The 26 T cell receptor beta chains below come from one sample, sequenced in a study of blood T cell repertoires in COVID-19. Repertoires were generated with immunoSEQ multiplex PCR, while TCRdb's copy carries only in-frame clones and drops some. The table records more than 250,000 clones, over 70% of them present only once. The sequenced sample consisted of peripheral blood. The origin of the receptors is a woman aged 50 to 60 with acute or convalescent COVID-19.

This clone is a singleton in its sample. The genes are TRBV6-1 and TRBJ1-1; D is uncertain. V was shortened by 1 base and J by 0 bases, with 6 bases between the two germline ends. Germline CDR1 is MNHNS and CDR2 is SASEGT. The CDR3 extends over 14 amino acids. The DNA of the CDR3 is TGTGCCAGCAGTGAAGGACTGATGAACACTGAAGCTTTCTTT. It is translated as CASSEGLMNTEAFF.

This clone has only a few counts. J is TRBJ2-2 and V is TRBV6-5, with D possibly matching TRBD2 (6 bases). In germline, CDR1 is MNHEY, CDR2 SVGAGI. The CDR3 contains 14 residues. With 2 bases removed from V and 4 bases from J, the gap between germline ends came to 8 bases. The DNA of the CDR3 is TGTGCCAGCAGTTACGGGAGGACCACCGGGGAGCTGTTTTTT. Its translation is CASSYGRTTGELFF.

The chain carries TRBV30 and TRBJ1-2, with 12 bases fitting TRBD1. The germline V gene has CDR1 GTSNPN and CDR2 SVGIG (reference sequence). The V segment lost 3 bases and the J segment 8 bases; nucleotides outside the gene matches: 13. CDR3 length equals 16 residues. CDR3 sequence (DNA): TGTGCCTGGAGGGGCCGCCCGGGACAGGGGGCGCAGGGCTACACCTTC. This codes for CAWRGRPGQGAQGYTF. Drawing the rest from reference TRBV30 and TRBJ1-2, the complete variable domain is SQTIHQWPATLVQPVGSPLSLECTVEGTSNPNLYWYRQAAGRGLQLLFYSVGIGQISSEVPQNLSASRPQDRQFILSSKKLLLSDSGFYLCAWRGRPGQGAQGYTFGSGTRLTVV.

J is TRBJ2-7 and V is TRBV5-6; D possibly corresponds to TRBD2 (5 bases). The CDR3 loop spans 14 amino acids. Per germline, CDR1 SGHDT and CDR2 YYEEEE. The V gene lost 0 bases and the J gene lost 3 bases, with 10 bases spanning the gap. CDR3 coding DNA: TGTGCCAGCAGCTTGGGACCTGGAGGCTACGAGCAGTACTTC. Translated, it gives CASSLGPGGYEQYF.

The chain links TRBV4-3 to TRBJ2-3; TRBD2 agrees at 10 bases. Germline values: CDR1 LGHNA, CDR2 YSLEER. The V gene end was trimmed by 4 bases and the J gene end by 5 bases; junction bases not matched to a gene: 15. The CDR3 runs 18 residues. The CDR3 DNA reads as TGCGCCAGCAGCCGAGCCCCCATGCTAGCGGGAGTTGTAGATACGCAGTATTTT. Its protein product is CASSRAPMLAGVVDTQYF.

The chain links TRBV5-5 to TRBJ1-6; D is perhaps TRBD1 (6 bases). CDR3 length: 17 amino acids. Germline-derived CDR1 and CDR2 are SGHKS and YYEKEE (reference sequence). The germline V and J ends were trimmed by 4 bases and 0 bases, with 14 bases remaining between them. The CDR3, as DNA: TGTGCCAGCAGCAAGGACAGACCGAGCTCCTATAATTCACCCCTCCACTTT. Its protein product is CASSKDRPSSYNSPLHF.

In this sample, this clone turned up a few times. Here the CDR3 DNA reads TGTGCCAGCAGCTTACTAGCGGGAAGTAACGAGCAGTACTTC. Translated, it gives CASSLLAGSNEQYF. The J gene is TRBJ2-7, the V gene TRBV11-2, with 9 bases matching TRBD2. The ends lost 2 bases at V and 5 bases at J; junction bases unmatched: 4. Germline loops: CDR1 SGHAT, CDR2 FQNNGV. The CDR3 consists of 14 residues. The complete variable domain, with remaining parts taken from reference TRBV11-2 and TRBJ2-7, reads EAGVAQSPRYKIIEKRQSVAFWCNPISGHATLYWYQQILGQGPKLLIQFQNNGVVDDSQLPKDRFSAERLKGVDSTLKIQPAKLEDSAVYLCASSLLAGSNEQYFGPGTRLTVT.

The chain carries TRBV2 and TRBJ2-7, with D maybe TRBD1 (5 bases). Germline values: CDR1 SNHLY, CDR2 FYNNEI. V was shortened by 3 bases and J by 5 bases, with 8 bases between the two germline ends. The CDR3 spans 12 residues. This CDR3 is CASSDRTNEQYF. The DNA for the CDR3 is TGTGCCAGCAGTGATCGGACAAACGAGCAGTACTTC.

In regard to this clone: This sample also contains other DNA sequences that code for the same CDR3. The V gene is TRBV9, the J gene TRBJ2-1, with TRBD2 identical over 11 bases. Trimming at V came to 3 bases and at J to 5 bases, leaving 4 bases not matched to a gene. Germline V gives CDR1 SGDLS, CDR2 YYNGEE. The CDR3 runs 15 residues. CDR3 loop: CASSALAGDNNEQFF. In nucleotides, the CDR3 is TGTGCCAGCAGCGCACTAGCGGGGGACAACAATGAGCAGTTCTTC.

The CDR3 loop reads CASSLRGGGALNEQFF. The DNA for the CDR3 is TGTGCCAGCAGCTTACGGGGCGGGGGGGCGCTGAATGAGCAGTTCTTC. The chain links TRBV7-6 to TRBJ2-1, with TRBD2 matching over 9 bases. With 2 bases clipped from V and 7 bases from J, the junction kept 9 bases outside the gene matches. The CDR3 runs to 16 residues. Germline lookup yields CDR1 SGHVS and CDR2 FNYEAQ.

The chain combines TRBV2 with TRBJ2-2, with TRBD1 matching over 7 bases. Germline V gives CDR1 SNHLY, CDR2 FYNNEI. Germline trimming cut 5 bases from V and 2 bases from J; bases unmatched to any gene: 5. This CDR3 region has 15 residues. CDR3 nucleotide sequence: TGTGCCAGCAGTTCCGGGACAGCTAACACCGGGGAGCTGTTTTTT. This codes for CASSSGTANTGELFF.

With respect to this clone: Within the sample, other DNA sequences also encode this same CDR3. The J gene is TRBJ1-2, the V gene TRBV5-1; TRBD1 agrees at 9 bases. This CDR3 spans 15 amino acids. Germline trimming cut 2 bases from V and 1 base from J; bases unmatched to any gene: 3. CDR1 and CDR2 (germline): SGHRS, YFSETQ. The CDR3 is CASSLGGQGNYGYTF. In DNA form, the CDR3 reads TGCGCCAGCAGCTTAGGGGGACAGGGTAACTATGGCTACACCTTC.

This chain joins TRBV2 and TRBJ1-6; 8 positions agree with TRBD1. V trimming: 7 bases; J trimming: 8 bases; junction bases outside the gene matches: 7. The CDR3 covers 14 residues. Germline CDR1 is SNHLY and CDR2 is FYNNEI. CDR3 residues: CASTLTGADSPLHF. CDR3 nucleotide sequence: TGTGCCAGCACCCTGACAGGGGCGGATTCACCCCTCCACTTT.

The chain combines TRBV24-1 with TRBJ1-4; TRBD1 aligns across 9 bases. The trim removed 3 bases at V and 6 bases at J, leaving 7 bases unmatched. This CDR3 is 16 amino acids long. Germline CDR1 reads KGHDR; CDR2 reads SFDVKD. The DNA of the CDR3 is TGTGCCACCAGTGATCCCCGAGACAGGGGGGATGAAAAACTGTTTTTT. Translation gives CATSDPRDRGDEKLFF.

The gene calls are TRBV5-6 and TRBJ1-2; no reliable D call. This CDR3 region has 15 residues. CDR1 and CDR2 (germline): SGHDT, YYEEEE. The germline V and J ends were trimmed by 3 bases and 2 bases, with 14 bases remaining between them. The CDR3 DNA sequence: TGTGCCAGCAGCTACTCATCCCCTCCGAACTATGGCTACACCTTC. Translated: CASSYSSPPNYGYTF.

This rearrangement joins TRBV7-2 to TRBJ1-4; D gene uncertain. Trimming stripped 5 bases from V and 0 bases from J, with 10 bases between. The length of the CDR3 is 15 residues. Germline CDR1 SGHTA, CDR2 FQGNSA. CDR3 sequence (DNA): TGTGCCAGCAGCCCCTCTCTTGCAACTAATGAAAAACTGTTTTTT. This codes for CASSPSLATNEKLFF.

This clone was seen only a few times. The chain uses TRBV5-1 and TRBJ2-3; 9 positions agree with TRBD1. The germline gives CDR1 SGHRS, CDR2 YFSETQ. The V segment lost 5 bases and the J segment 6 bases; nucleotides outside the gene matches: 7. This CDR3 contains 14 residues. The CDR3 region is CASRATGGVDTQYF. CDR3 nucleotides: TGCGCCAGCAGAGCGACAGGGGGTGTGGATACGCAGTATTTT.

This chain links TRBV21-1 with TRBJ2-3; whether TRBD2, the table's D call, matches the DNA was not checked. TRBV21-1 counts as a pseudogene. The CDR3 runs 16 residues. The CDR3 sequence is CASSNNREGPTDTQYF. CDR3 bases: TGTGCCAGCAGCAATAACAGGGAGGGGCCCACAGATACGCAGTATTTT.

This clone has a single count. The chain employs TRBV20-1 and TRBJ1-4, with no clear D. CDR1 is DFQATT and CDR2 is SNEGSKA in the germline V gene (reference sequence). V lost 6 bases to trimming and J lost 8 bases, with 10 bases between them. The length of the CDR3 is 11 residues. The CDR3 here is CSAIHEEKLFF. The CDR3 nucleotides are TGCAGTGCCATACACGAAGAAAAACTGTTTTTT.

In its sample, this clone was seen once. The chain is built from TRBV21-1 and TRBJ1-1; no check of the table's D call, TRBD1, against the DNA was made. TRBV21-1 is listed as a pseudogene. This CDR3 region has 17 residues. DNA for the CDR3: TGTGCCAGCAGCAATGCCGCACAGGGGGCGCTTCGGGGAGAAGCTTTCTTT. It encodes CASSNAAQGALRGEAFF.

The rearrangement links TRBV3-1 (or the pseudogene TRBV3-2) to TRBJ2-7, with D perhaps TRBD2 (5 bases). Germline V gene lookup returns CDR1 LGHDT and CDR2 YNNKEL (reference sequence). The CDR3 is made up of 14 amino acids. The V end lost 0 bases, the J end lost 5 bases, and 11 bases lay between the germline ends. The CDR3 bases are TGTGCCAGCAGCCAAGAAGCGGTTTTCGACGAGCAGTACTTC. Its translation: CASSQEAVFDEQYF.

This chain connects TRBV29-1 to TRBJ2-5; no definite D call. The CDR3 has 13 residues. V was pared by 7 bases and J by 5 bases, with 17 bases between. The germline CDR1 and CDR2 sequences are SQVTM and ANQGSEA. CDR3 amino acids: CSAFLVTSETQYF. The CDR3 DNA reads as TGCAGCGCTTTCCTCGTGACTTCTGAGACCCAGTACTTC. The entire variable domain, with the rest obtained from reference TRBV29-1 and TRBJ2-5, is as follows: SAVISQKPSRDICQRGTSLTIQCQVDSQVTMMFWYRQQPGQSLTLIATANQGSEATYESGFVIDKFPISRPNLTFSTLTVSNMSPEDSSIYLCSAFLVTSETQYFGPGTRLLVL.

The CDR3 protein is CSVSKGANYGYTF. The CDR3 DNA sequence: TGCAGCGTTTCTAAGGGAGCAAACTATGGCTACACCTTC. The chain is built from TRBV29-1 and TRBJ1-2; D gene unclear. Germline-derived CDR1 and CDR2 are SQVTM and ANQGSEA. The V and J ends lost 5 bases and 2 bases respectively, with 12 bases between them. This CDR3 is 13 amino acids long.

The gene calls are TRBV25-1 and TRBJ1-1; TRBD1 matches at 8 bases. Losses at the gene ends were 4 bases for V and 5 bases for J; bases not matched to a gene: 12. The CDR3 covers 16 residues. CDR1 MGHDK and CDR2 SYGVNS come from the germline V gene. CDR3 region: CASSGWGTGGGTEAFF. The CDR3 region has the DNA TGTGCCAGCAGTGGATGGGGCACAGGGGGAGGGACTGAAGCTTTCTTT.

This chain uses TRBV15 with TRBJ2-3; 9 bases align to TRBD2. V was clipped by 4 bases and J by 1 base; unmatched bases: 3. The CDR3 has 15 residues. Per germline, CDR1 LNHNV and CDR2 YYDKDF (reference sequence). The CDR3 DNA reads TGTGCCACCAGCACATGGACTAGCGGCACAGATACGCAGTATTTT. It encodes CATSTWTSGTDTQYF.

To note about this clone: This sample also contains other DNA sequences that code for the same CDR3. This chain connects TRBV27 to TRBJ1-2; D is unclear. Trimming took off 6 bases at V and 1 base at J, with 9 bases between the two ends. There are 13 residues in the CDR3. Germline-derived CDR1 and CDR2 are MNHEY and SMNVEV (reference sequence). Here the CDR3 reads CASSLAVNYGYTF. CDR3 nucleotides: TGTGCCAGCAGCTTGGCAGTTAACTATGGCTACACCTTC.